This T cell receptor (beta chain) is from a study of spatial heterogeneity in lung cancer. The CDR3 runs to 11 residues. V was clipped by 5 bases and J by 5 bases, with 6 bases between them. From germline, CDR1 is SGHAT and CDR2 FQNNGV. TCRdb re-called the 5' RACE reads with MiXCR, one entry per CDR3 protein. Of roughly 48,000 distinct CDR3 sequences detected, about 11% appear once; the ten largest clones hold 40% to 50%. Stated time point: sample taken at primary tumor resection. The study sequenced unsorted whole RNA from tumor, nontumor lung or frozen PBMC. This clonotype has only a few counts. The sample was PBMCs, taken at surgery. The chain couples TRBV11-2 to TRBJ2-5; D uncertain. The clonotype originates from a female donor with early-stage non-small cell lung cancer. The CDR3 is CASSRKETQYF. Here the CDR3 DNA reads TGTGCCAGCAGCCGCAAGGAGACCCAGTACTTC. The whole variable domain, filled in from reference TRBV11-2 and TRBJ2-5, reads EAGVAQSPRYKIIEKRQSVAFWCNPISGHATLYWYQQILGQGPKLLIQFQNNGVVDDSQLPKDRFSAERLKGVDSTLKIQPAKLEDSAVYLCASSRKETQYFGPGTRLLVL.